This entry lists 6 T cell receptor beta chains sequenced from one sample in a study of CD8+ T cells in alopecia areata (dated by TCRdb to 2017 to 2018). Libraries were built with the immunoSEQ multiplex PCR assay. RNA was extracted from all samples and reverse transcribed into cDNA, which served as template for TCR sequencing. TCRdb took this table from immuneACCESS and kept in-frame rearrangements with V and J called. Such tables lack part of the clones; where checked against another copy, unresolved V genes explain under half of the gap, and the rest is unexplained. In this sample the table shows 160,000 or so clones, roughly 66% of which occur a single time. 11% of the sample comes from the top ten. In light of the paper, this sample's time point label describes: baseline before oral tofacitinib. The starting material was CD8+ T cells sorted from blood, obtained at week 0. The receptors shown here come from a human donor with alopecia areata.

V is TRBV13 and J is TRBJ2-7; the match to TRBD1 covers 9 bases. From germline, CDR1 is PRHDT and CDR2 FYEKMQ (reference sequence). CDR3 length equals 17 residues. The V and J ends lost 5 bases and 4 bases, in that order; junction bases with no gene match: 15. CDR3 bases: TGTGCCAGCAGCGGTAAACAGGGGGCCCCCCTTCCTTACGAGCAGTACTTC. Amino acids: CASSGKQGAPLPYEQYF. The full variable domain, completed using reference TRBV13 and TRBJ2-7, is AAGVIQSPRHLIKEKRETATLKCYPIPRHDTVYWYQQGPGQDPQFLISFYEKMQSDKGSIPDRFSAQQFSDYHSELNMSSLELGDSALYFCASSGKQGAPLPYEQYFGPGTRLTVT.

This clone has just a few counts. The chain recombines TRBV29-1 with TRBJ1-2; TRBD1 agrees at 7 bases. Germline CDR1 SQVTM, CDR2 ANQGSEA. V was pared by 4 bases and J by 0 bases, with 14 bases of the junction left unmatched. The CDR3 is made up of 17 amino acids. CDR3 nucleotide sequence: TGCAGCGTTGGGGAAGAACAATGGGACAGAGCTAACTATGGCTACACCTTC. Translating it yields CSVGEEQWDRANYGYTF.

A note on this clone: This sample also contains other DNA sequences that code for the same CDR3. The chain links TRBV9 to TRBJ2-6; perhaps TRBD1 as D (5 bases). CDR3 length: 15 amino acids. Trimming left V 3 bases short and J 0 bases short, with 7 bases between. CDR1 is SGDLS, CDR2 YYNGEE, per germline. The CDR3 DNA reads as TGTGCCAGCAGCGGGACAAGCTCTGGGGCCAACGTCCTGACTTTC. Translation: CASSGTSSGANVLTF.

The V and J genes are TRBV14 and TRBJ2-7; 8 positions match TRBD2. Per the germline V gene, CDR1 is SGHDN and CDR2 is FVKESK. V trimming: 1 base; J trimming: 0 bases; junction bases outside the gene matches: 5. The CDR3 totals 16 residues. In DNA, the CDR3 is TGTGCCAGCAGCCAAGTACATAGCGGGGACTCCTACGAGCAGTACTTC. It encodes CASSQVHSGDSYEQYF.

V and J are TRBV29-1 and TRBJ1-3; no clear D gene. This CDR3 is 15 amino acids long. Trimming took 5 bases from V and 0 from J, leaving 14 bases between them. Germline V gene data show CDR1 as SQVTM and CDR2 as ANQGSEA. The CDR3 bases are TGCAGCGTTCTACTCCCGGAGGTCTCTGGAAACACCATATATTTT. The encoded protein is CSVLLPEVSGNTIYF.

The chain is built from TRBV9 and TRBJ2-5; D call uncertain. Germline V gives CDR1 SGDLS, CDR2 YYNGEE. The CDR3 has 13 residues. V lost 4 bases and J 4 bases, leaving 11 bases between the germline ends. The CDR3 loop reads CASSRPETETQYF. The CDR3 DNA is TGTGCCAGCAGCCGACCCGAGACAGAGACCCAGTACTTC.